Listed below are T cell receptor beta chains from one sample, sequenced in a study of radiation and T cells in renal cell carcinoma. Profiling relied on immunoSEQ multiplex PCR, and the TCRdb table lists in-frame clones only, not all of them. The sample yields about 130,000 clones, roughly 88% seen once. The sample in question was blood, obtained from a patient whose treatment included radiotherapy and nephrectomy. These receptors were obtained from a woman aged 45-65 years with renal cell carcinoma. Both conserved end residues are part of each CDR3. The D gene is left open where the match is weak. Part of the rows lack a size; the others show once, few, many or a class for expanded clones.

v_call	clone_size	j_call	d_call	cdr3_length	cdr3_aa
TRBV19	NA	TRBJ2-1	NA	14	CASSTDSSYNEQFF
TRBV7-2	NA	TRBJ1-2	NA	13	CASSLEALWSYTF
TRBV29-1	few	TRBJ1-6	TRBD1	13	CSARTGGDSPLHF
TRBV5-1	NA	TRBJ2-3	NA	14	CASSLETNTDTQYF
TRBV5-6	NA	TRBJ1-2	NA	14	CASSSGRGTGGYTF
TRBV5-1	NA	TRBJ2-1	TRBD2	15	CASSPTSGGVNEQFF
TRBV7-9	NA	TRBJ2-2	NA	13	CASSPTFAGELFF
TRBV6-6	NA	TRBJ2-1	NA	14	CASRPVTDHNEQFF
TRBV25-1	NA	TRBJ1-6	NA	13	CASSQRNNSPLHF
TRBV4-2	NA	TRBJ1-2	NA	13	CASSQDGTYGYTF
TRBV5-6	NA	TRBJ1-2	NA	14	CASSLGKIPYGYTF
TRBV5-1	NA	TRBJ1-5	NA	15	CASSRGGLEAQPQHF
TRBV5-1	NA	TRBJ2-3	TRBD2	16	CASLGEGEMSTDTQYF
TRBV7-8	NA	TRBJ1-1	NA	14	CASKIGAGTTEAFF
TRBV7-9	once	TRBJ1-6	TRBD1	14	CASSSGGGNSPLHF
TRBV6-5	once	TRBJ1-4	NA	12	CASRTLQEKLFF
TRBV5-1	NA	TRBJ2-7	NA	13	CASSLLGEYEQYF
TRBV6-5	NA	TRBJ2-5	TRBD1	15	CASSYRTGTQETQYF
TRBV9	NA	TRBJ2-3	TRBD2	14	CASSEPGGFDTQYF
TRBV6-1	once	TRBJ1-4	TRBD1	15	CASLEGAATNEKLFF
TRBV7-9	NA	TRBJ1-3	TRBD1	15	CASSLAGTDGNTIYF
TRBV19	once	TRBJ1-5	NA	14	CASTEGGSNQPQHF
TRBV9	NA	TRBJ1-1	NA	15	CASSGEGGGRTEAFF
TRBV9	NA	TRBJ1-4	NA	13	CASSVDGGEKLFF
TRBV19	NA	TRBJ2-5	NA	13	CASGSGLRETQYF
TRBV19	NA	TRBJ2-4	TRBD2	12	CASRTSGNIQYF
TRBV30	NA	TRBJ2-5	NA	8	CAAETQYF
TRBV7-9	NA	TRBJ2-3	NA	15	CASSFGRGITDTQYF
TRBV7-6	NA	TRBJ1-2	TRBD1	16	CASSLEGIGGAGGYTF
TRBV21-1	NA	TRBJ2-1	NA	16	CASSIRTGAPYNEQFF
TRBV5-6	NA	TRBJ1-2	TRBD1	14	CASSSTGQGYGYTF
TRBV4-3	NA	TRBJ1-3	NA	18	CASSQERQEASSGNTIYF
TRBV5-1	NA	TRBJ2-3	NA	15	CASSLQAGSTDTQYF
TRBV4-1	NA	TRBJ2-6	NA	16	CASSQERNSGANVLTF
TRBV19	NA	TRBJ2-1	TRBD2	16	CASSIVTSGLYNEQFF
TRBV11-2	NA	TRBJ2-1	TRBD2	14	CASSPGTSASLRFF